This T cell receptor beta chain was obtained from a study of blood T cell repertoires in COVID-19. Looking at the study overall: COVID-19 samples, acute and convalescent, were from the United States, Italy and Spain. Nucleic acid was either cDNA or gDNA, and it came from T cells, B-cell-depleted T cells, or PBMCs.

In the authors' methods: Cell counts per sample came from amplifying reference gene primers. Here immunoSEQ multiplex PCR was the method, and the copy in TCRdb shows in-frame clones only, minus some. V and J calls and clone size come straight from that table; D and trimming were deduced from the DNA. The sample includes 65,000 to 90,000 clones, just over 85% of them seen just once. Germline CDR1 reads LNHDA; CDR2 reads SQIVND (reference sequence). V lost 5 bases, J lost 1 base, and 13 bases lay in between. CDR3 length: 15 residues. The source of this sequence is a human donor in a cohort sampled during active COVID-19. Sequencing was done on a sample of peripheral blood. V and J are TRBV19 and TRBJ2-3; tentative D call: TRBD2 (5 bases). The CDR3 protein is CASSLGLRRTDTQYF. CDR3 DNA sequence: TGTGCCAGTAGTTTAGGACTCCGCCGCACAGATACGCAGTATTTT.